The sample holds many counts of the clone carrying this T cell receptor beta chain. This entry belongs to a study of early T cells in non-severe SARS-CoV-2 infection. Deletions cut 5 bases from V and 7 bases from J, with 9 bases between. The CDR3 is 11 amino acids. Individual cDNA molecules received unique molecular identifiers during library preparation. TCRdb used MiXCR to reprocess the 5' RACE reads, holding one entry per CDR3 protein. The sample has about 35,000 distinct CDR3 sequences, about 5.5% seen once. The chain carries TRBV12-3 or TRBV12-4 and TRBJ2-7, with no clear D. This sequence was found in an adult who was a healthcare worker with PCR-confirmed SARS-CoV-2 infection or an uninfected control (not recorded which). The input for sequencing was whole blood, taken at baseline. The CDR3 DNA reads as TGTGCCAGCAGTCGGGCCGGGGAGCAGTACTTC. This sequence encodes CASSRAGEQYF.